Below, one T cell receptor (beta chain) is given with its context. The antigen it recognizes is unknown. No clone much larger than this one lies a single base away; base qualities are absent. In total, roughly 710 healthy bone marrow donors made up the cohort. At the time of sampling, every cohort member was nominally healthy, though immune exposures that went unrecorded were likely present. The donor tested CMV seropositive and was one of the 289 seropositive cohort members. Each donor provided a peripheral blood sample, and peripheral blood mononuclear cells were used for TCR beta sequencing. Genomic DNA extraction from the blood cell samples was performed with the Qiagen DNeasy Blood Extraction Kit. This record comes from a study of cytomegalovirus exposure and HLA in healthy donors (dated by TCRdb to about 2017). Some background on the complete study: In an earlier analysis of under 600 of the donors, 276 Gb of sequence data and 95 million to 130 million unique TCR beta sequences from roughly 200 million T cells were reported. An early release covering approximately 600 HLA-typed donors comprised 300 to 350 gigabases of sequencing data and 85 million to 100 million unique TCR sequences. Among the roughly 400 genotyped donors, 75% to 90% belonged to the genetic ancestry cluster associated with self-reported Caucasian donors. The aim of the study was to test whether cataloging public T cell receptors could identify signatures of past pathogen exposure. The study profiled the T cell repertoires of under 700 subjects by immunosequencing and related them to cytomegalovirus serostatus. In addition to the first cohort of about 650 subjects, a separate validation cohort of 120 different subjects was used. To predict cytomegalovirus infection status, the study combined high-throughput TCR immunosequencing, statistical association of individual TCRs with disease status, and machine learning. A later analysis re-analyzed previously published TCR beta repertoires from 500 to 700 donors and added high-resolution HLA genotyping to study TCR occurrence patterns. Rather than drawing on any new phenotypic data, the later analysis identified candidate immune exposures from TCR beta sequences and the way those sequences occurred across donors. In an earlier analysis of a few hundred of the donors, high-throughput TCR beta sequencing was used to judge whether each TCR beta V gene segment behaved as functional or pseudogenic. Donor age, sex, ethnicity and CMV serostatus were collected together with the repertoire data. In a later genetic analysis, genome-wide SNP genotypes for about 55% of the roughly 700 donors were used, and that subset was treated as a discovery cohort. All discovery cohort repertoires had been generated using a single sequencing platform. HLA typing included class I and class II loci at four-digit resolution. Typing coverage differed by locus: A, B, C, DRB1 and DQB1 were typed in about 620-630 donors, DQA1 in roughly 500, DPA1 in some 610, and DPB1 in around 440. A handful of DR-DQ haplotypes were handled as single units for association and clustering because linkage in the cohort was strong. Among about 400 genotyped donors of the cohort, an average of approximately 240,000 unique TCR beta nucleotide sequences was sequenced per donor, of which about 18% were non-productive. Points the paper makes about the study in general: It was suggested by the authors that the approach could potentially be generalized to other disease states and immunological phenotypes. While some public TCRs were present in many individuals, most TCR sequences turned up only very rarely across donors. Presence/absence analyses assumed roughly uniform sequencing depth across donors, an assumption that may not hold. In a later analysis, HLA-associated TCR beta chains were found to be more clonally expanded and to have lower generation probabilities than equally common non-associated chains. Because some donors lacked HLA typing at each locus, the association tests relied only on the typed subset. Only TCR beta chains were sequenced in this cohort, and the absence of alpha or paired-chain data limited detectable features. Cytomegalovirus status was reported to be diagnosed by the classifier with high specificity and sensitivity in both the original and validation cohorts. In a later genetic analysis, fewer N-insertions in productive TCRs were reported among donors in an Asian-associated ancestry cluster than the roughly 700-donor mean. In vitro tests confirmed that a few of the cytomegalovirus-associated TCR beta chains recognize cytomegalovirus antigens. Correlated functional status among segregating V segments might reflect linkage disequilibrium, but an unknown experimental factor could not be ruled out. About 15 rarely observed V segments, including chromosome 9 orphons, were excluded from the earlier analysis of 550 to 700 of the donors because counts were too low. Specific HLA alleles were associated with roughly 16,000 TCR beta sequences at a false discovery rate of 0.05 in a later analysis. In a later analysis, several top co-occurrence clusters were reported to appear linked to parvovirus B19, influenza, CMV and Epstein-Barr virus. Strong co-occurrence of HLA alleles, especially DR and DQ, made assigning TCR associations to individual alleles difficult. The study gave a list of some 150 TCR beta chains associated with cytomegalovirus. A later analysis found that TCR association rates varied across HLA loci, with DRB1 alleles showing the most associated TCRs and HLA-C alleles the fewest. In an earlier analysis of approximately 590 of the donors, most TCR beta V segments appeared in productive rearrangements about 87% or about 30% of the time, broadly matching IMGT annotations. The only immune exposure information available for the cohort was CMV serostatus. A later genetic analysis associated a missense DCLRE1C variant with V-gene and J-gene trimming of TCR beta chains, and an independent cohort replicated the association. The 87-base-pair reads could not distinguish some IMGT-functional V segments, including TRBV6-2 and TRBV6-3, so those segments were excluded. A further reported finding was that TCR beta sequences accurately predicted the HLA-A and HLA-B alleles for most subjects in the first cohort. According to a later analysis, most CMV-associated TCR beta chains appeared to be HLA-restricted, and the HLA associations seemed to be driven largely by CMV exposure. The sequencing pipeline was judged likely to have produced a cluster of highly shared sequence variants as a technical artifact.

The method was the immunoSEQ multiplex PCR assay. For the multiplex PCR, a mixture combining 60 forward primers for TCR Vbeta segments and 13 reverse primers for TCR Jbeta segments was used. A multiplex PCR assay on genomic DNA amplified the CDR3 region of rearranged TCR beta genes. On the Illumina HiSeq System, the amplified TCR beta libraries were sequenced as 87-base-pair reads. Per the original workflow: A later analysis tallied some 79 million unique TCR beta chains across the 650 to 750 repertoires, and around 9.9 million of those chains were shared by two or more donors. Raw reads were error-corrected and collapsed into unique sequences by a nearest-neighbor algorithm in which closely related sequences were merged to remove PCR and sequencing errors. To assign V, D and J gene segments, CDR3 sequences were aligned to IMGT reference sequences. For a sequence to be retained, at least a six-nucleotide match to both a V gene segment and a J gene segment was required. Rearrangements were called productive when the CDR3 lacked stop codons and stayed in frame with V and J; all others were non-productive. CDR3 was defined according to IMGT convention as the region running from the second conserved V-encoded cysteine to the conserved J-encoded phenylalanine. The earlier analysis of 500 to 750 of the donors excluded any sequence lacking an unambiguous match to a single V gene segment. In an earlier analysis of some 590 of the donors, a V segment was called functional when productive rearrangements were above 56.7%, and segregating when the standard deviation between donors exceeded 5%. To diagnose cytomegalovirus status from the catalog of TCR beta chain sequences, a statistical classification framework was built. V and J gene assignment, in a later analysis, came from comparing TCR nucleotide sequences with IMGT/GENE-DB human TR gene sequences. The TCRdist pipeline was used in a later analysis to assign CDR3 sequences and most-parsimonious VDJ recombination scenarios. In a later analysis, each TCR beta chain was defined by its CDR3 amino acid sequence together with its V-gene family, and reads lacking a unique V-gene family were excluded. A later analysis removed 500 to 600 highly shared, low-generation-probability nucleotide sequences to deal with suspected cross-contamination and a sequencing artifact. A later analysis calculated a clonal expansion index for each public chain from normalized within-repertoire ranks of inferred template counts. In a later analysis, generation probabilities were computed using a VDJ recombination model fitted to out-of-frame rearrangements, and the results were checked against IGoR. Hypergeometric tests were used in a later analysis to score TCR-TCR, TCR-HLA and TCR-CMV co-occurrence, with a repertoire-size bias correction applied to the TCR pairs. A later analysis estimated false discovery rates by permuting HLA or CMV assignments 20 times. In a later analysis, co-occurring TCRs were grouped using DBSCAN, and TCRdist sequence similarity was added for clustering within HLA-allele-positive subsets. Repertoires with fewer than 30,000 or more than 120,000 public chains were left out of co-occurrence clustering, as were about 5 repertoires with anomalous nucleotide sharing. In its TCRdb copy, this immuneACCESS table keeps in-frame sequences only and misses some clones. Where compared with another copy, unresolved V genes explain less than half of these, and the others have no known cause. Clonal size and the V and J genes are those of that table, whereas D and trimming came from the DNA. The sample data list fewer than 200,000 clones, and approximately 80% of these were observed just once. The ten largest account for about 1.3% of the sample.

Reading from cysteine to phenylalanine, the CDR3 counts 14 amino acids. CDR3 DNA is the only sequence kept; it has 42 bases, read in frame from the first base. Trimmed from V: 6 bases; trimmed from J: 7 bases; junction bases lacking a gene match: 9. CDR1 and CDR2 are drawn from the germline V gene: MGHDK, SYGVNS. Sequencing input: PBMCs. This TCR was recovered from a girl aged 2 to 10 in good health and CMV-seropositive. The chain employs TRBV25-1 and TRBJ1-2, with 9 central nucleotides matching TRBD1. The CDR3: CASSGGQGSFGYTF. In nucleotide form, the sequence is TGTGCCAGCAGCGGTGGACAGGGGAGTTTTGGCTACACCTTC.